Sequencing of this TCR beta chain was carried out in a study of blood T cells in healthy people across ages. Study as a whole: With template switching, about one barcoded beta molecule was captured per two T cells.

In this sample, this clonotype turned up a few times. This CDR3 has 16 residues. Losses at the gene ends were 0 bases for V and 6 bases for J; bases not matched to a gene: 3. The V gene's germline CDR1 is SGHDT and CDR2 YYEEEE. Together with a sample-barcoded 5' primer, a J-beta primer mix was included in a second PCR lasting roughly 7 to 11 cycles. TCRdb reprocessed the 5' RACE reads with MiXCR, giving one entry per CDR3 protein. The sample carries 270,000 or so distinct CDR3 sequences, 25% to 30% recorded once. Per-sample yields of isolated PBMCs were at least 6 million. At least 6 micrograms of total RNA were extracted per sample.

Material for sequencing was blood. The chain carries TRBV5-6 and TRBJ2-1; 13 bases are a match to TRBD2. The sequence derives from a woman between 65 and 79 years old in good health. The CDR3 DNA is TGTGCCAGCAGCTTGGGGGGACTAGCGGGACTCAATGAGCAGTTCTTC. This translates into CASSLGGLAGLNEQFF.